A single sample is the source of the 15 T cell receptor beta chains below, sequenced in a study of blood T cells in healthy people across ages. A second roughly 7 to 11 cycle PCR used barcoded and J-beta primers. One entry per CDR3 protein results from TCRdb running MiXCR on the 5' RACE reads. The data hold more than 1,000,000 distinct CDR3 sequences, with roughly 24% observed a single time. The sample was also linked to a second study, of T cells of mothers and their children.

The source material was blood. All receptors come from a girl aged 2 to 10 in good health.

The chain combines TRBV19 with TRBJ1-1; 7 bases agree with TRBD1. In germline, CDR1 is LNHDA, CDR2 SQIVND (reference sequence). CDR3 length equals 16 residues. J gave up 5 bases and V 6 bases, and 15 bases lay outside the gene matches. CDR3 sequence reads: CASRTIRLGGNTEAFF. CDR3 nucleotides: TGTGCCAGTAGAACGATTCGGCTAGGGGGCAATACTGAAGCTTTCTTT.

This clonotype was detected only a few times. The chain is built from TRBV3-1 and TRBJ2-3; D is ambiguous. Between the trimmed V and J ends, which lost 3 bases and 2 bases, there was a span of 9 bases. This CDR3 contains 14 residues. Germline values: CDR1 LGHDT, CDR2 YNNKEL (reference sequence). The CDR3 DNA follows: TGTGCCAGCAGCCACGGACGAGACACAGATACGCAGTATTTT. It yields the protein CASSHGRDTDTQYF.

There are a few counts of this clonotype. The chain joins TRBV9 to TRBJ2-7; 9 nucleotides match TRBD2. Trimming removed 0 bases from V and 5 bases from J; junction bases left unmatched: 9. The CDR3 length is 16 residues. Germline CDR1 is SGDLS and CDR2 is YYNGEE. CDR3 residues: CASSVEERGERNEQYF. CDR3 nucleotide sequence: TGTGCCAGCAGCGTAGAAGAGCGGGGGGAAAGAAACGAGCAGTACTTC.

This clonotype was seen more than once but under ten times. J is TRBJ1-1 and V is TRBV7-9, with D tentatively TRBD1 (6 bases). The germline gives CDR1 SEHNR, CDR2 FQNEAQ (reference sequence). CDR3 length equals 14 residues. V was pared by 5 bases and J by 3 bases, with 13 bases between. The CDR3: CASSPPRQDTEAFF. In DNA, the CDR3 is TGTGCCAGCAGCCCCCCCCGACAGGACACTGAAGCTTTCTTT. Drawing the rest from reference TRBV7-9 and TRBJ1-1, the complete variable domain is DTGVSQNPRHKITKRGQNVTFRCDPISEHNRLYWYRQTLGQGPEFLTYFQNEAQLEKSRLLSDRFSAERPKGSFSTLEIQRTEQGDSAMYLCASSPPRQDTEAFFGQGTRLTVV.

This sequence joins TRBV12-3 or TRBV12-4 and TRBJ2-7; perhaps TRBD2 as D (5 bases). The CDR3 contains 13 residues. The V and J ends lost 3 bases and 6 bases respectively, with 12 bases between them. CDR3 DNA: TGTGCCAGCAGTTTCGCAGGCAGCGGCGAGCAGTACTTC. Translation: CASSFAGSGEQYF.

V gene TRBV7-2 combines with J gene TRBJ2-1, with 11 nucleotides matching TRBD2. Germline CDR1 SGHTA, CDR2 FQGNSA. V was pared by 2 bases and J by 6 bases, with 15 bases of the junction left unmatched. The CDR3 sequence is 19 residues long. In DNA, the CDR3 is TGTGCCAGCAGCTTACTGGGTAGCGGGAGGGTCGGATCGGTCAATGAGCAGTTCTTC. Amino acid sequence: CASSLLGSGRVGSVNEQFF.

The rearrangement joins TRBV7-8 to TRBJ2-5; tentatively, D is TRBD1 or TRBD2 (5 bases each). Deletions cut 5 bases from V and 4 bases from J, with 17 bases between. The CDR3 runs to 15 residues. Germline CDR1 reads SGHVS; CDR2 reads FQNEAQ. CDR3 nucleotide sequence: TGTGCCAGCAGCAGCCGGGACCTGAGGTTAGAGACCCAGTACTTC. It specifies CASSSRDLRLETQYF.

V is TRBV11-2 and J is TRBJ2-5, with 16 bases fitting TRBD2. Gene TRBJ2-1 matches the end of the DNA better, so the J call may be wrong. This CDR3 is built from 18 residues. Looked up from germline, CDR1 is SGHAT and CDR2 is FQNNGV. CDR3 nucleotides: TGTGCCAGCAGAAGGGGACTAGCGGGAGGGCCAGGGTACAATGAGCAGTTCTTC. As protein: CASRRGLAGGPGYNEQFF.

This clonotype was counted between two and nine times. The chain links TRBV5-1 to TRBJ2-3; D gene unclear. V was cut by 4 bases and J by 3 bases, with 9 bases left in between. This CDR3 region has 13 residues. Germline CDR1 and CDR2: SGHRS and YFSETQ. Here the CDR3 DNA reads TGCGCCAGCAGCCCTAAACTGACAGATACGCAGTATTTT. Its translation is CASSPKLTDTQYF.

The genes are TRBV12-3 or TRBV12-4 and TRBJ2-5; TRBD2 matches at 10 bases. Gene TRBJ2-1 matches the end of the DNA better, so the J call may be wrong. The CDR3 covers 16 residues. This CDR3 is CASSSLAGDNNGEQFF. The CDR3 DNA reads TGTGCCAGCAGTTCCCTAGCGGGAGATAATAATGGTGAGCAGTTCTTC.

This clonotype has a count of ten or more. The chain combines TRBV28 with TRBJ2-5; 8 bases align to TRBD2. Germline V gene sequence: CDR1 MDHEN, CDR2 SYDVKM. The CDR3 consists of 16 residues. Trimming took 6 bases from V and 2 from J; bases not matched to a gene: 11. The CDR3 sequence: CASSPERELTQETQYF. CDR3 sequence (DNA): TGTGCCAGCAGCCCGGAGCGGGAGCTGACACAAGAGACCCAGTACTTC.

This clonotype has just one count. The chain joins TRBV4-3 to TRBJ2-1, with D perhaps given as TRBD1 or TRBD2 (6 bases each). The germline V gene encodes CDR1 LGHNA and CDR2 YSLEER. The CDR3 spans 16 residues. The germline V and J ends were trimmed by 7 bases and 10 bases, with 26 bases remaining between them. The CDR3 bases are TGCGCCAGCACACAAGAACAGGGTTGGGACTTTCGGGAGCAGTTCTTC. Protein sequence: CASTQEQGWDFREQFF.

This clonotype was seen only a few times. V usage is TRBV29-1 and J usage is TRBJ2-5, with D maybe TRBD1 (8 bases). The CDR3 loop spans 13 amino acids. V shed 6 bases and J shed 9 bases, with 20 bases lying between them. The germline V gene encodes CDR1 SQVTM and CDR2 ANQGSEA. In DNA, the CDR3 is TGCAGCGTCGGACAGGGTGCTCGGGAGGCCCAGTACTTC. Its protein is CSVGQGAREAQYF. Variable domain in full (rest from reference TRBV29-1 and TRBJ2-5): SAVISQKPSRDICQRGTSLTIQCQVDSQVTMMFWYRQQPGQSLTLIATANQGSEATYESGFVIDKFPISRPNLTFSTLTVSNMSPEDSSIYLCSVGQGAREAQYFGPGTRLLVL.

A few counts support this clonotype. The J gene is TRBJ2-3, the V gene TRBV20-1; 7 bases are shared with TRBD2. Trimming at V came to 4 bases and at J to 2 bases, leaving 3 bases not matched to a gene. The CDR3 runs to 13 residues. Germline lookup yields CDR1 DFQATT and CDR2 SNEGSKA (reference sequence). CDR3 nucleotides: TGCAGTGCTACTGGGGACTACACAGATACGCAGTATTTT. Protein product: CSATGDYTDTQYF.

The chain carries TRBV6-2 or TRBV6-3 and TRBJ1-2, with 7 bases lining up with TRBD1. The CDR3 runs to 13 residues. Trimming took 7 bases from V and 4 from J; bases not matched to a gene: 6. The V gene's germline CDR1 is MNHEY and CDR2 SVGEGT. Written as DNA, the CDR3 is TGTGCCAGCACCCAGGGGGGAGTCTATGGCTACACCTTC. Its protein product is CASTQGGVYGYTF.